Given below is one T cell receptor beta chain in context. This clonotype was detected ten times or more. Its antigen is currently not known. One base away there is no much larger clone; base qualities are not given. Lymph node samples came from the axillary draining lymph nodes of breast cancer patients. The germline V gene yields SGHTA for CDR1 and FQGNSA for CDR2. The trim is 5 bases for V and 0 bases for J, with a gap of 14 bases between the germline ends. The CDR3, from cysteine to phenylalanine, totals 16 residues. Only CDR3 DNA is held: 48 bases, read in frame from base 1. The data were produced on an Illumina HiSeq 2000. TCR beta chain libraries were generated through multiplex PCR amplification. High-throughput sequencing was used to analyze the amplified TCR beta chain products. TCRdb applied fastp at Q25 and MiXCR to the public reads, then kept only in-frame beta chains. Rows matching on CDR3 protein sequence are summarized as one entry with the most common DNA and genes. The sample yields about 230,000 distinct CDR3 sequences; about 30% were counted once. Clones ranked in the top ten supply 1.4% of the sample.

The data stem from a study of breast tumors, draining lymph nodes, adjacent tissues (dated by TCRdb to between 2015 and 2016). Background for the entire study: In breast cancer patients, the study compared the TCR beta repertoires of tumor, adjacent nontumor tissue and axillary lymph nodes. The study aimed to assess the relationships and possible T-cell exchange between tumor, surrounding tissue and draining lymph node repertoires in human breast cancer.

Findings and caveats that apply to the study as a whole: Tumor and nontumor tissue repertoires were found to be significantly more similar in luminal-like than in basal-like breast cancer. The data were considered consistent with most tumor T cells being derived from the lymph node and subsequently expanding within tumor tissue. Tumor T-cell repertoires showed less diversity than lymph node repertoires and more diversity than nontumor tissue repertoires, and tumor T-cell repertoires showed preferential V and J gene usage. The conclusion that tumor T cells originate in lymph nodes was framed as consistent with a hypothesis rather than directly demonstrated.

Specimen: axillary lymph node tissue. This clonotype originated in a female donor with breast cancer. Some clones in this sample may be carry-over from other donors' samples. This receptor chain uses TRBV7-2 and TRBJ2-4; the D gene identity is not certain. The nucleotides are TGTGCCAGCAGCACCGCGCCCGACCTAGCCAAAAACATTCAGTACTTC. This gives the protein CASSTAPDLAKNIQYF.